A selection of T cell receptor beta chains follows, all from one sample in a study of beta chain features in type 1 diabetes. Generated by immunoSEQ multiplex PCR, the TCRdb table keeps only in-frame clones and is missing some. Of about 470,000 clones listed, approximately 30% are singletons. Sequenced material: naive CD4+ T cells from blood. Every receptor here comes from a man between 18 and 35 years old in good health. CDR3s include the opening cysteine and the closing phenylalanine or tryptophan. A D gene is named only where the DNA matches it firmly. Clone size is not always given. Where it is, it says once, few, many or a class for expanded clones.

J: TRBJ2-7; length: 13; V: TRBV30; D: NA; size: NA; CDR3: CAWSGLGSYEQYF; DNA: TGTGCCTGGAGTGGCCTAGGCTCCTACGAGCAGTACTTC
J: TRBJ2-7; length: 14; V: TRBV28; D: TRBD1; size: few; CDR3: CASSFSDRGGEQYF; DNA: TGTGCCAGCAGTTTCTCAGACAGGGGAGGCGAGCAGTACTTC
J: TRBJ2-7; length: 11; V: TRBV20-1; D: NA; size: few; CDR3: CSARITYEQYF; DNA: TGCAGTGCTAGGATCACCTACGAGCAGTACTTC
J: TRBJ2-6; length: 15; V: TRBV29-1; D: NA; size: NA; CDR3: CSVDKGSPGANVLTF; DNA: TGCAGCGTTGATAAGGGGTCCCCTGGGGCCAACGTCCTGACTTTC
J: TRBJ2-5; length: 16; V: TRBV4-1; D: TRBD1; size: few; CDR3: CASSQQLPGQQETQYF; DNA: TGCGCCAGCAGCCAACAACTCCCGGGACAGCAAGAGACCCAGTACTTC
J: TRBJ2-7; length: 15; V: TRBV7-9; D: TRBD1; size: few; CDR3: CASSFRDREAYEQYF; DNA: TGTGCCAGCAGCTTCCGGGACAGGGAGGCCTACGAGCAGTACTTC
J: TRBJ2-1; length: 13; V: TRBV29-1; D: NA; size: few; CDR3: CSVSGRAYNEQFF; DNA: TGCAGCGTTTCGGGTCGGGCCTACAATGAGCAGTTCTTC
J: TRBJ2-7; length: 13; V: TRBV30; D: NA; size: NA; CDR3: CAGSQGPSDEQYF; DNA: TGTGCCGGGTCTCAGGGGCCATCCGACGAGCAGTACTTC
J: TRBJ2-1; length: 19; V: TRBV7-2; D: TRBD1; size: NA; CDR3: CASSPLGTGGGEKDNEQFF; DNA: TGTGCCAGCAGCCCCCTAGGGACAGGGGGAGGAGAGAAAGACAATGAGCAGTTCTTC
J: TRBJ1-2; length: 13; V: TRBV14; D: TRBD1; size: few; CDR3: CASRRTGRIGYTF; DNA: TGTGCCAGCAGGCGGACAGGGAGAATAGGCTACACCTTC
J: TRBJ2-5; length: 15; V: TRBV29-1; D: NA; size: NA; CDR3: CSAKLFRGGWETQYF; DNA: TGCAGCGCCAAACTTTTCCGTGGGGGCTGGGAGACCCAGTACTTC
J: TRBJ2-3; length: 15; V: TRBV7-2; D: TRBD2; size: NA; CDR3: CASSLAASGTDTQYF; DNA: TGTGCCAGCAGCTTAGCGGCTAGCGGAACAGATACGCAGTATTTT
J: TRBJ2-7; length: 14; V: TRBV19; D: NA; size: NA; CDR3: CASSTGFFSYEQYF; DNA: TGTGCCAGTAGTACAGGGTTTTTCTCCTACGAGCAGTACTTC
J: TRBJ2-1; length: 14; V: TRBV4-1; D: TRBD2; size: once; CDR3: CASSQDRGEGVFIF; DNA: TGCGCCAGCAGCCAAGATCGCGGGGAGGGAGTGTTTATCTTC
J: TRBJ2-1; length: 17; V: TRBV4-2; D: TRBD2; size: NA; CDR3: CASSQDLAGGRYNEQFF; DNA: TGTGCCAGCAGCCAAGATTTAGCGGGAGGGCGATACAATGAGCAGTTCTTC
J: TRBJ2-7; length: 12; V: TRBV30; D: NA; size: NA; CDR3: CAWRGGRYEQYF; DNA: TGTGCCTGGAGGGGGGGCAGGTACGAGCAGTACTTC
J: TRBJ2-5; length: 13; V: TRBV7-3; D: NA; size: NA; CDR3: CASSFQAQETQYF; DNA: TGTGCCAGCAGCTTTCAAGCGCAAGAGACCCAGTACTTC
J: TRBJ1-4; length: 14; V: TRBV7-9; D: NA; size: few; CDR3: CASSLAAANEKLFF; DNA: TGTGCCAGCAGCTTAGCGGCAGCAAATGAAAAACTGTTTTTT
J: TRBJ2-3; length: 14; V: TRBV7-9; D: NA; size: NA; CDR3: CASSLGGAADTQYF; DNA: TGTGCCAGCAGCTTAGGGGGAGCGGCAGATACGCAGTATTTT
J: TRBJ2-3; length: 15; V: TRBV30; D: TRBD1; size: NA; CDR3: CAWSVSTGGKDTQYF; DNA: TGTGCCTGGAGTGTCTCGACAGGGGGTAAAGATACGCAGTATTTT
J: TRBJ2-7; length: 14; V: TRBV7-3; D: TRBD2; size: NA; CDR3: CASSPLAGGYEQYF; DNA: TGTGCCAGCAGCCCACTAGCGGGGGGCTACGAGCAGTACTTC
J: TRBJ2-5; length: 13; V: TRBV4-2; D: TRBD2; size: NA; CDR3: CASSQAGGETQYF; DNA: TGTGCCAGCAGCCAAGCCGGGGGGGAGACCCAGTACTTC
J: TRBJ2-7; length: 13; V: TRBV5-4; D: NA; size: few; CDR3: CASSLGGQFEQYF; DNA: TGTGCCAGCAGCTTGGGCGGACAGTTCGAGCAGTACTTC
J: TRBJ1-5; length: 14; V: TRBV10-3; D: TRBD1; size: NA; CDR3: CAISPGQGNQPQHF; DNA: TGTGCCATCAGTCCGGGACAGGGGAATCAGCCCCAGCATTTT